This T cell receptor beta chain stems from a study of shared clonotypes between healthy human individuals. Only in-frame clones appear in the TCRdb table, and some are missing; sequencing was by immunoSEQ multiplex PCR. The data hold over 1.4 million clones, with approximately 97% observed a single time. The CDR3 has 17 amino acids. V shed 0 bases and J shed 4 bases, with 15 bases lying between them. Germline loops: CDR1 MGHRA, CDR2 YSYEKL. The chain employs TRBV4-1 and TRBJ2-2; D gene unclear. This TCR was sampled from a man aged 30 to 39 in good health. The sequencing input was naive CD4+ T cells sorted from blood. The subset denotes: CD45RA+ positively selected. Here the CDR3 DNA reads TGCGCCAGCAGCCAAGATCCTGGGCTAGAAATCACCGGGGAGCTGTTTTTT. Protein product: CASSQDPGLEITGELFF.